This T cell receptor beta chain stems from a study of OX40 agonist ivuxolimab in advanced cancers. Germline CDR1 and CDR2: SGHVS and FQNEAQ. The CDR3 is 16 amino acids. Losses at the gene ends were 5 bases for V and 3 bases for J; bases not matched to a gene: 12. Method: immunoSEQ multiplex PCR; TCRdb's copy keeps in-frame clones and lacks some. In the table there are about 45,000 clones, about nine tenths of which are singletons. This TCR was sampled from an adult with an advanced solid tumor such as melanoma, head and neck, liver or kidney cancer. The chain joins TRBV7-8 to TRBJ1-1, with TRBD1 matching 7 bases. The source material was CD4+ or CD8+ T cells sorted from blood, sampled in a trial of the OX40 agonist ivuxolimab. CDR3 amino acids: CASSLLGQEVDTEAFF. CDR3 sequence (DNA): TGTGCCAGCAGCCTCTTAGGACAGGAGGTTGACACTGAAGCTTTCTTT.